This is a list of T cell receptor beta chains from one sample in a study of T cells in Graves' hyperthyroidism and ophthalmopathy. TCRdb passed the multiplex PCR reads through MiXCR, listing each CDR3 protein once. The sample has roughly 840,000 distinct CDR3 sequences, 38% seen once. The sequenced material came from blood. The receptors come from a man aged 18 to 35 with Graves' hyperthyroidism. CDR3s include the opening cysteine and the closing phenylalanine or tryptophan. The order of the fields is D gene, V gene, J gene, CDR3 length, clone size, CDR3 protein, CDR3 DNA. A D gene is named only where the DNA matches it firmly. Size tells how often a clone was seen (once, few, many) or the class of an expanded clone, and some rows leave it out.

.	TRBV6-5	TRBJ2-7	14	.	CASSYSRLPYEQYF	TGTGCCAGCAGTTACTCAAGACTACCCTACGAGCAGTACTTC
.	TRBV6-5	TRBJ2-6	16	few	CASSQGRSSGANVLTF	TGTGCCAGCAGTCAAGGACGCTCCTCTGGGGCCAACGTCCTGACTTTC
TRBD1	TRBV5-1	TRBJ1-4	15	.	CASSFGTGAREKLFF	TGCGCCAGCAGCTTCGGGACAGGGGCGCGAGAAAAACTGTTTTTT
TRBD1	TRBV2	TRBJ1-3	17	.	CASKPWTGRGSGNTIYF	TGTGCCAGCAAACCGTGGACAGGGAGGGGGTCTGGAAACACCATATATTTT
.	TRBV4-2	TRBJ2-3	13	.	CASSTTRVDTQYF	TGTGCCAGCAGCACCACGAGGGTAGATACGCAGTATTTT
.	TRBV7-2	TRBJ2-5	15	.	CASSFSTGVRETQYF	TGTGCCAGCAGCTTTAGCACAGGAGTACGGGAGACCCAGTACTTC
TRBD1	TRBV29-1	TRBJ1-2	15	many	CSVYGTARGNYGYTF	TGCAGCGTCTACGGGACAGCGAGGGGGAACTATGGCTACACCTTC
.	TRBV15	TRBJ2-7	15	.	CASSQPGGGNYEQYF	TGCGCCAGCAGCCAACCAGGGGGGGGAAACTACGAGCAGTACTTC
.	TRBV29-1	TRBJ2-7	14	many	CSVVRDSLPYEQYF	TGCAGCGTTGTGAGGGACTCCCTCCCCTACGAGCAGTACTTC
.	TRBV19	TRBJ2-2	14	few	CASHGGALIGELFF	TGTGCCAGTCATGGGGGGGCGCTTATCGGGGAGCTGTTTTTT